The clone carrying this T cell receptor (beta chain) was picked up a small number of times. The V and J ends lost 7 bases and 3 bases respectively, with 8 bases between them. Germline CDR1 and CDR2: KGHDR and SFDVKD. The CDR3 totals 13 residues. This specimen comes from a study of blood T cell repertoires in COVID-19. Whole-study context: Sites in the United States, Italy and Spain provided acute and convalescent COVID-19 samples.

Enrolment of Seattle patients took place during active infection, and they were followed longitudinally. Per the authors' pipeline: Using reference gene primer amplification, nucleated cell counts were estimated. TCRdb keeps only in-frame clones here, not all; method: immunoSEQ multiplex PCR. Clonal size and the V and J genes are those of that table, whereas D and trimming came from the DNA. The sample shows approximately 210,000 clones, more than 75% of them seen only once. The sequence came from a man aged 45-65 years with COVID-19, enrolled during active disease. This chain connects TRBV24-1 to TRBJ1-4; a possible D gene is TRBD1 (5 bases). The material sequenced was peripheral blood. The chain's CDR3 is CATRGGANEKLFF. In DNA form, the CDR3 reads TGTGCCACCAGGGGGGGAGCTAATGAAAAACTGTTTTTT.